The 27 T cell receptor beta chains below come from one sample, sequenced in a study of T-cell reconstitution after alpha-beta-depleted transplantation in children. During its preparation, the TCRbeta library received unique molecular identifiers. From the PCR reads, TCRdb called clonotypes with MiXCR, one entry per CDR3 protein. The table lists over 25,000 distinct CDR3 sequences, under 8% of them singletons. Study results and caveats: As was reported, about two months after transplant, alpha-beta T cells came from several hundred expanded graft clones.

No antigen is known for these receptors. The sample was peripheral blood, taken 60 days after TCRalphabeta/CD19-depleted stem cell transplant. These receptors were obtained from a child under two years old who had a stem cell transplant for acute myeloid leukemia, so the T cells may come from the graft donor.

This clonotype has ten or more counts. V gene TRBV4-3 combines with J gene TRBJ2-5; D unclear. The CDR3 extends over 13 amino acids. The V end lost 5 bases, the J end lost 2 bases, and 9 bases lay between the germline ends. Germline V gene data show CDR1 as LGHNA and CDR2 as YSLEER. The CDR3 reads CASSNWLQETQYF. The DNA for the CDR3 is TGCGCCAGCAGCAACTGGCTTCAAGAGACCCAGTACTTC.

This clonotype was seen at least ten times. This chain links TRBV27 with TRBJ2-7; possibly TRBD2 for D (6 bases). There are 14 residues in the CDR3. V lost 5 bases and J lost 2, with 13 bases in between. Germline CDR1 and CDR2: MNHEY and SMNVEV (reference sequence). The CDR3 region is CASSRRVSPYEQYF. CDR3 nucleotide sequence: TGTGCCAGCAGTCGGAGGGTCAGCCCCTACGAGCAGTACTTC.

This clonotype was detected ten times or more. The chain employs TRBV20-1 and TRBJ2-7; D gene ambiguous. Trimming took 0 bases from V and 4 from J, leaving 7 bases between them. Germline V gives CDR1 DFQATT, CDR2 SNEGSKA (reference sequence). The CDR3 runs 12 residues. For the CDR3, the DNA is TGCAGTGCTAGAGATGGACCTTACGAGCAGTACTTC. Protein product: CSARDGPYEQYF.

This clonotype was seen at least ten times. J is TRBJ2-3 and V is TRBV9, with 8 bases fitting TRBD2. V shed 6 bases, J shed 1 base, and the junction held 1 base outside the gene matches. Germline values: CDR1 SGDLS, CDR2 YYNGEE. The CDR3 contains 13 residues. The CDR3 nucleotides read TGTGCCAGCACGGGGGGGGGCACAGATACGCAGTATTTT. It specifies CASTGGGTDTQYF. The full variable domain, its missing parts supplied by reference TRBV9 and TRBJ2-3, is DSGVTQTPKHLITATGQRVTLRCSPRSGDLSVYWYQQSLDQGLQFLIQYYNGEERAKGNILERFSAQQFPDLHSELNLSSLELGDSALYFCASTGGGTDTQYFGPGTRLTVL.

Many counts were recorded for this clonotype. The chain joins TRBV6-2 or TRBV6-3 to TRBJ2-7, with D unclear. CDR1 is MNHEY, CDR2 SVGEGT, per germline. The CDR3 covers 14 residues. The V gene lost 11 bases and the J gene lost 3 bases, with 20 bases spanning the gap. CDR3 nucleotide sequence: TGTGCCGCCTTACGGGTCGGTTTGCACTACGAGCAGTACTTC. Encoded protein: CAALRVGLHYEQYF.

In its sample, this clonotype was seen many times. The V gene is TRBV20-1, the J gene TRBJ1-2; D ambiguous. This CDR3 comprises 9 residues. The ends were cut back, 6 bases at V and 3 bases at J, with 2 bases in the middle. Germline assignment: CDR1 DFQATT and CDR2 SNEGSKA (reference sequence). CDR3 loop: CSAHYGYTF. CDR3 nucleotide sequence: TGCAGTGCCCACTATGGCTACACCTTC.

This clonotype was detected many times. This rearrangement joins TRBV29-1 to TRBJ2-4, with D perhaps matching TRBD1 or TRBD2 (5 bases each). Trimming shortened V by 4 bases and J by 0 bases, and 10 bases separated the two germline ends. The CDR3 runs to 14 residues. Germline assignment: CDR1 SQVTM and CDR2 ANQGSEA. CDR3 sequence reads: CSVGRDGAKNIQYF. For the CDR3, the DNA is TGCAGCGTTGGCCGGGACGGAGCCAAAAACATTCAGTACTTC.

The chain has TRBV7-2 and TRBJ2-7, with D perhaps given as TRBD1 or TRBD2 (5 bases each). V dropped 4 bases and J dropped 3 bases, with 16 bases sitting between them. Per germline, CDR1 SGHTA and CDR2 FQGNSA. There are 15 residues in the CDR3. The CDR3 is CASSSNPGRNYEQYF. CDR3 sequence (DNA): TGTGCCAGCAGCTCAAATCCGGGACGGAACTACGAGCAGTACTTC.

This clonotype was counted at least ten times. The V call is TRBV25-1, the J call TRBJ2-1; no definite D call. The CDR3 covers 17 residues. From germline, CDR1 is MGHDK and CDR2 SYGVNS. Trimming left V 2 bases short and J 10 bases short, with 24 bases between. The CDR3 DNA reads TGTGCCAGCAGTGAACTCTCCACAAAAGTCCTCCAAAACGAGCAGTTCTTC. Protein: CASSELSTKVLQNEQFF.

V is TRBV11-1 and J is TRBJ2-4, with 12 bases identical to TRBD1. V trimming: 3 bases; J trimming: 10 bases; junction bases outside the gene matches: 19. The CDR3 consists of 19 residues. CDR1 and CDR2 from the germline V gene are SGHAT and FQDESV (reference sequence). The CDR3 sequence is CASSFPGTGGAMEGWIQYF. For the CDR3, the DNA is TGTGCCAGCAGCTTCCCCGGGACAGGGGGCGCGATGGAGGGTTGGATTCAGTACTTC.

In this sample, this clonotype turned up many times. The V gene is TRBV5-6, the J gene TRBJ2-7; possibly TRBD2 for D (6 bases). The CDR3 contains 13 residues. CDR1 is SGHDT, CDR2 YYEEEE, per germline. V was pared by 2 bases and J by 5 bases, with 11 bases between. This CDR3 reads CASSLQGTHEQYF. The CDR3 bases are TGTGCCAGCAGCTTACAAGGGACTCACGAGCAGTACTTC.

The chain uses TRBV7-2 and TRBJ1-5, with D possibly matching TRBD1 (5 bases). The V gene's germline CDR1 is SGHTA and CDR2 FQGNSA. CDR3 length equals 13 residues. Trimming took off 8 bases at V and 7 bases at J, with 15 bases between the two ends. The CDR3 DNA follows: TGTGCCAGCGCGAGCGGGGGGAAGCAGCCCCAGCATTTT. Translation: CASASGGKQPQHF.

This clonotype was found many times. The chain has TRBV28 and TRBJ2-7, with D perhaps TRBD1 (5 bases). Trimming left V 3 bases short and J 3 bases short, with 12 bases between. Germline CDR1 and CDR2: MDHEN and SYDVKM. The CDR3 contains 14 residues. The CDR3 coding sequence is TGTGCCAGCAGTTTTTTCAGGACAAACTACGAGCAGTACTTC. The encoded protein is CASSFFRTNYEQYF.

Ten or more counts support this clonotype. CDR3 DNA: TGCGCCAGCAGCTACGGACAGCGAAATTCACCCCTCCACTTT. As protein: CASSYGQRNSPLHF. V gene TRBV5-1 combines with J gene TRBJ1-6, with a tentative D call TRBD1 (6 bases). Germline CDR1 is SGHRS and CDR2 is YFSETQ. The V gene lost 3 bases and the J gene lost 7 bases, with 11 bases spanning the gap. This CDR3 region has 14 residues.

This clonotype has a count of ten or more. The chain joins TRBV27 to TRBJ2-2; 9 bases agree with TRBD1. Germline CDR1 MNHEY, CDR2 SMNVEV (reference sequence). The CDR3 sequence is 14 residues long. V was pared by 6 bases and J by 6 bases, with 5 bases of the junction left unmatched. The CDR3 bases are TGTGCCAGCAGGACAGGGGGGTACTCCGGGGAGCTGTTTTTT. Residues: CASRTGGYSGELFF.

This clonotype appeared many times. V and J are TRBV7-9 and TRBJ2-4; 8 bases agree with TRBD1. Germline trimming cut 5 bases from V and 4 bases from J; bases unmatched to any gene: 4. This CDR3 is 14 amino acids long. CDR1 SEHNR and CDR2 FQNEAQ come from the germline V gene (reference sequence). The CDR3 DNA follows: TGTGCCAGCAGCCTTGGACAGGGAAAAAACATTCAGTACTTC. Protein product: CASSLGQGKNIQYF.

In its sample, this clonotype was seen many times. V and J are TRBV20-1 and TRBJ2-5, with D possibly TRBD2 on 5 matching bases. Trimming took off 1 base at V and 3 bases at J, with 9 bases between the two ends. The CDR3 sequence is 13 residues long. Germline V lookup: CDR1 DFQATT, CDR2 SNEGSKA (reference sequence). CDR3 nucleotide sequence: TGCAGTGCTAGAGCGGGGTGGGAAGAGACCCAGTACTTC. Amino acid sequence: CSARAGWEETQYF.

This clonotype was counted at least ten times. The chain recombines TRBV7-9 with TRBJ2-2, with D perhaps TRBD2 (5 bases). CDR3 size: 15 residues. The V end lost 2 bases, the J end lost 6 bases, and 13 bases lay between the germline ends. The V gene's germline CDR1 is SEHNR and CDR2 FQNEAQ (reference sequence). The DNA for the CDR3 is TGTGCCAGCAGCTTAAGACTACCCGAAGCCGGGGAGCTGTTTTTT. This gives the protein CASSLRLPEAGELFF.

This clonotype was found many times. V and J are TRBV5-1 and TRBJ1-1; tentatively, D is TRBD1 (5 bases). The V gene's germline CDR1 is SGHRS and CDR2 YFSETQ. V lost 4 bases, J lost 5 bases, and 18 bases lay in between. The length of the CDR3 is 15 residues. The CDR3 sequence: CASSPTRGGRTEAFF. The CDR3 nucleotides read TGCGCCAGCAGCCCAACGCGGGGCGGGAGAACTGAAGCTTTCTTT.

This clonotype has at least ten counts. V is TRBV24-1 and J is TRBJ2-3; maybe TRBD1 (5 bases). CDR1 is KGHDR, CDR2 SFDVKD, per germline. The CDR3 length is 11 residues. The V and J ends lost 8 bases and 4 bases respectively, with 6 bases between them. CDR3 protein: CATKGADTQYF. In DNA form, the CDR3 reads TGTGCCACCAAAGGGGCAGATACGCAGTATTTT.

This clonotype has at least ten counts. V is TRBV13 and J is TRBJ2-1, with 8 bases lining up with TRBD2. The CDR3 length is 16 residues. Per germline, CDR1 PRHDT and CDR2 FYEKMQ (reference sequence). The J segment lost 4 bases and the V segment lost 5 bases, leaving 10 bases of the junction unmatched. DNA of the CDR3: TGTGCCAGCAGCGTCGCCTCGAGCGGGGGTTACAATGAGCAGTTCTTC. Translated, it gives CASSVASSGGYNEQFF.

In its sample, this clonotype ranks as medium-sized. The chain couples TRBV11-2 to TRBJ2-5, with 8 bases aligning to TRBD2. This CDR3 region has 14 residues. After removal of 7 bases from V and 5 bases from J, the junction contained 9 bases not matched to a gene. CDR1 is SGHAT, CDR2 FQNNGV, per germline. The CDR3 DNA follows: TGTGCCAGCAACCTACCCGGGGGGGGCGAGACCCAGTACTTC. This encodes CASNLPGGGETQYF.

Ten or more counts support this clonotype. The V call is TRBV4-2, the J call TRBJ1-1; 9 bases are a match to TRBD1. Germline V gene sequence: CDR1 LGHNA, CDR2 YNFKEQ. The CDR3 runs 15 residues. Unmatched junction bases numbered 12, after V lost 3 bases and J lost 10 bases. In DNA form, the CDR3 reads TGTGCCAGCAGCCATCCCGGGACAGGGTCGTTTGGAGCTTTCTTT. It specifies CASSHPGTGSFGAFF.

This clonotype occurred many times. The chain recombines TRBV10-3 with TRBJ2-2; D is undetermined. The CDR3 length is 12 residues. V lost 10 bases and J lost 3, with 9 bases in between. The germline CDR1 and CDR2 sequences are ENHRY and SYGVKD. The CDR3 DNA reads as TGTGCCACCCTAACTGACACCGGGGAGCTGTTTTTT. It translates to CATLTDTGELFF.

This clonotype was recorded at least ten times. The chain couples TRBV4-3 to TRBJ2-6; TRBD1 aligns across 7 bases. Germline V lookup: CDR1 LGHNA, CDR2 YSLEER. CDR3 length equals 18 residues. V trimming: 0 bases; J trimming: 7 bases; junction bases outside the gene matches: 12. CDR3 in amino acids: CASSQDPDRVLGANVLTF. The DNA of the CDR3 is TGCGCCAGCAGCCAAGATCCCGACAGGGTACTAGGTGCCAACGTCCTGACTTTC.

This clonotype was counted at least ten times. The V call is TRBV25-1, the J call TRBJ2-4, with no clear D. Per the germline V gene, CDR1 is MGHDK and CDR2 is SYGVNS. The CDR3 contains 17 residues. The V end lost 0 bases, the J end lost 0 bases, and 12 bases lay between the germline ends. The CDR3 protein is CASSEYRSRIAKNIQYF. CDR3 coding DNA: TGTGCCAGCAGTGAATATCGGAGCCGAATAGCCAAAAACATTCAGTACTTC. Supplemented by reference TRBV25-1 and TRBJ2-4, the full variable domain reads EADIYQTPRYLVIGTGKKITLECSQTMGHDKMYWYQQDPGMELHLIHYSYGVNSTEKGDLSSESTVSRIRTEHFPLTLESARPSHTSQYLCASSEYRSRIAKNIQYFGAGTRLSVL.

This clonotype was observed at least ten times. The rearrangement links TRBV4-3 to TRBJ2-2; D ambiguous. Germline V lookup: CDR1 LGHNA, CDR2 YSLEER. CDR3 length equals 14 residues. The V end was cut by 1 base, the J end by 2 bases, with 5 bases between. The CDR3 DNA sequence: TGCGCCAGCAGCCAAGGGTTTAACACCGGGGAGCTGTTTTTT. It yields the protein CASSQGFNTGELFF.